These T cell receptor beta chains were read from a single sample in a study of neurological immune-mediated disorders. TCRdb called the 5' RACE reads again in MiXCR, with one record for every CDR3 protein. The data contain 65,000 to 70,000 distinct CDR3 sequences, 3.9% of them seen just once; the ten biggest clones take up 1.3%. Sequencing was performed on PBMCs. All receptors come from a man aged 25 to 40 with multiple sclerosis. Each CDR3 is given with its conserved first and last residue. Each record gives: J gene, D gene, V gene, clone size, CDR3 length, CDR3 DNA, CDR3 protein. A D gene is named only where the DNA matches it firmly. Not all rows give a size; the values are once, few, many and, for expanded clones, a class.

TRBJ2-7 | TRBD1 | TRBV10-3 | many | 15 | TGTGCCATCAGGTCGGGACAGGGGGAAAACTACGAGCAGTACTTC | CAIRSGQGENYEQYF
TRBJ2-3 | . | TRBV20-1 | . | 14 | TGCAGTCAAAGGAAGGGACTCGTGAGGGATACGCAGTATTTT | CSQRKGLVRDTQYF
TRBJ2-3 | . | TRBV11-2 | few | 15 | TGTGCCAGCAGCTTTTGGGGGCTTCGCACAGATACGCAGTATTTT | CASSFWGLRTDTQYF
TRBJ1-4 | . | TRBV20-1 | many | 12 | TGCAGTGCTAGATGGGGGCAGGAAAAACTGTTTTTT | CSARWGQEKLFF
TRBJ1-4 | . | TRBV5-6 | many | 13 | TGTGCCAGCAGCTTGGGACGGAAAGAAAAACTGTTTTTT | CASSLGRKEKLFF
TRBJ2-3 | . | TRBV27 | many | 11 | TGTGCCAGCAGTTTGGGAGATACGCAGTATTTT | CASSLGDTQYF
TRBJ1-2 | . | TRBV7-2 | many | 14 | TGTGCCAGCAGCCCCACGACAGCTAACTATGGCTACACCTTC | CASSPTTANYGYTF
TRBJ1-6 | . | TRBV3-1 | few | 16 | TGTGCCAGCAGCCAAGACCGTACAGGGTTTAATTCACCCCTCCACTTT | CASSQDRTGFNSPLHF
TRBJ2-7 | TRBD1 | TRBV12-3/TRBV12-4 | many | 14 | TGTGCCAGCAGTTCGGGGACAGGGGTCCACGAGCAGTACTTC | CASSSGTGVHEQYF
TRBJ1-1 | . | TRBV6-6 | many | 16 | TGTGCCAGCATCTTGGGTCCCAGGAGACTGAACACTGAAGCTTTCTTT | CASILGPRRLNTEAFF
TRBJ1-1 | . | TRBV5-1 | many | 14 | TGCGCCAGCAGTCAAACAGGGTTTGACACTGAAGCTTTCTTT | CASSQTGFDTEAFF
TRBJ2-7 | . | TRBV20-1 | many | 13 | TGCAGTGCTAGGCGGGGGCCCTCCTACGAGCAGTACTTC | CSARRGPSYEQYF
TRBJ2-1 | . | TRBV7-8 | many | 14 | TGTGCCAGCAGCCGAATACAGGGTATCGATGAGCAGTTCTTC | CASSRIQGIDEQFF
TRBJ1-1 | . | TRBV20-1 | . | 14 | TGCAGTGCTGACTACAGGAGGGGAAACACTGAAGCTTTCTTT | CSADYRRGNTEAFF
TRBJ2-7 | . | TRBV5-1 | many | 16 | TGCGCCAGCAGCTTCGACGGGGGCCGCCCCCGCGGGGAGCAGTACTTC | CASSFDGGRPRGEQYF
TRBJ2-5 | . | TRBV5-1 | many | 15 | TGCGCCAGCAGCTTTTTAACAGGGTTGCAAGAGACCCAGTACTTC | CASSFLTGLQETQYF
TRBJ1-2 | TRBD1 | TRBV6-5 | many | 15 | TGTGCCAGCAGTTACTACCAGGGGGCGAGCTATGGCTACACCTTC | CASSYYQGASYGYTF
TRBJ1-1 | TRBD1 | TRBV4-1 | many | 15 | TGCGCCAGCAGATCCCCGGGACAGAGGAACACTGAAGCTTTCTTT | CASRSPGQRNTEAFF
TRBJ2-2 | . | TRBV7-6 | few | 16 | TGTGCCAGCAGCTTATTTCCGGACAGCCGAACCGGGGAGCTGTTTTTT | CASSLFPDSRTGELFF
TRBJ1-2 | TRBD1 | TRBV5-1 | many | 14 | TGCGCCAGCAGCGCCGGGACAGGGTCCTATGGCTACACCTTC | CASSAGTGSYGYTF
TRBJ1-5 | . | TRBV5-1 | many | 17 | TGCGCCAGCAGCTTGGTCCCAGCTTCAGCCTCGAATCAGCCCCAGCATTTT | CASSLVPASASNQPQHF
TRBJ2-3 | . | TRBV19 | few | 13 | TGTGCCAGTAGTATAGACGGGTCAGATACGCAGTATTTT | CASSIDGSDTQYF
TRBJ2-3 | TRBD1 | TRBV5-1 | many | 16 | TGCGCCAGCAGCTTTGGGACAGGGTCCGGAACAGATACGCAGTATTTT | CASSFGTGSGTDTQYF
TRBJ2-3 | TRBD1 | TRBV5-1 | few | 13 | TGCGCCAGCAGCCGGGACAGATCAGATACGCAGTATTTT | CASSRDRSDTQYF
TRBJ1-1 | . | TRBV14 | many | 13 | TGTGCCAGCAGCCCCTTTGGGGGTTCTGAAGCTTTCTTT | CASSPFGGSEAFF
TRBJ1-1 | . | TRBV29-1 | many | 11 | TGCAGCGTTGAGACAGGCCAGAGAGGGGATTTT | CSVETGQRGDF
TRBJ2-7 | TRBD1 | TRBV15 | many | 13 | TGTGCCACCGGACAGGGAAAATTCCCCGAGCAGTACTTC | CATGQGKFPEQYF
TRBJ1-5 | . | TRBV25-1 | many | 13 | TGTGCTGCCTCGGGTAGACCTAATCAGCCCCAGCATTTT | CAASGRPNQPQHF
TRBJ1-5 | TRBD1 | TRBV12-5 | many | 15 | TGTGCTAGTGGTTTGTGGGCAGGGGGAAGTCAGCCCCAGCATTTT | CASGLWAGGSQPQHF
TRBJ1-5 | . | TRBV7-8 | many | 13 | TGTGCCAGCAGTTCCAGGGAAAATCAGCCCCAGCATTTT | CASSSRENQPQHF
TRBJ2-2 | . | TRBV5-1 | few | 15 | TGCGCCAGCAGCTGGGGAACGGGCCGCACCGGGGAGCTGTTTTTT | CASSWGTGRTGELFF
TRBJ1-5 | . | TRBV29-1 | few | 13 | TGCAGCATCGCAACAGGAGGCAATCAGCCCCAGCATTTT | CSIATGGNQPQHF
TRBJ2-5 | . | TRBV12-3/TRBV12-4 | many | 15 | TGTGCCAGCAGTTTAGACAGGGTAACCACAGAGACCCAGTACTTC | CASSLDRVTTETQYF
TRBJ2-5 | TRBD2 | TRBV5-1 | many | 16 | TGCGCCAGCAGCTTGGCCCAAGCGGGGGATCAAGAGACCCAGTACTTC | CASSLAQAGDQETQYF
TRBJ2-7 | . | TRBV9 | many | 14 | TGTGCCAGCAGCGTAGCTCCGGGGTCTGAAGAGCAGTACTTC | CASSVAPGSEEQYF
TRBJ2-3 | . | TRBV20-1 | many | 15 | TGCAGTGCTGGAGCCGGGGGACCGGCCGCAGATACGCAGTATTTT | CSAGAGGPAADTQYF
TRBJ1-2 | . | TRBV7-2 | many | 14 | TGTGCCAGCAGCCTCGCAGCCCGGGAATATGGCTACACCTTC | CASSLAAREYGYTF